These 14 T cell receptor beta chains came from one sample sequenced in a study of shared clonotypes between healthy human individuals. Naive CD8 cells lacked CD45RO, underwent positive selection for CCR7 and left out terminally differentiated effector memory CD45RA+ cells. Measured with immunoSEQ multiplex PCR; TCRdb has only the in-frame clones, and not every one. This table holds around 1,900,000 clones, approximately 92% found once. The sequenced material came from naive CD8+ T cells from PBMCs. The receptors here all came from a man aged 18 to 29 in good health. Some clones in this sample may be carry-over from other donors' samples.

V usage is TRBV7-9 and J usage is TRBJ2-3; TRBD2 matches 15 bases. Looked up from germline, CDR1 is SEHNR and CDR2 is FQNEAQ (reference sequence). The ends lost 4 bases at V and 6 bases at J; junction bases unmatched: 14. The CDR3 sequence is 19 residues long. CDR3 DNA sequence: TGTGCCAGCAGCTCCCTGGGACTAGCGGGGGGAGAAGCGAAGGATACGCAGTATTTT. It is translated as CASSSLGLAGGEAKDTQYF.

In regard to this clone: Other DNA sequences of this sample code for an identical CDR3. The chain links TRBV7-9 to TRBJ2-1; no clear D. This CDR3 spans 12 amino acids. Germline V gene data show CDR1 as SEHNR and CDR2 as FQNEAQ (reference sequence). The germline V and J ends were trimmed by 2 bases and 5 bases, with 4 bases remaining between them. CDR3 region: CASSLRDNEQFF. The DNA for the CDR3 is TGTGCCAGCAGCTTACGAGACAATGAGCAGTTCTTC. The variable domain in full, with the rest retrieved from reference TRBV7-9 and TRBJ2-1, is DTGVSQNPRHKITKRGQNVTFRCDPISEHNRLYWYRQTLGQGPEFLTYFQNEAQLEKSRLLSDRFSAERPKGSFSTLEIQRTEQGDSAMYLCASSLRDNEQFFGPGTRLTVL.

The rearrangement links TRBV27 to TRBJ2-3; D possibly corresponds to TRBD2 (8 bases). Germline V gene lookup returns CDR1 MNHEY and CDR2 SMNVEV (reference sequence). This CDR3 has 19 residues. V was clipped by 1 base and J by 0 bases, with 20 bases between them. CDR3 sequence (DNA): TGTGCCAGCAGTTTATGGCCGATCGGGAGGGGGCTAAGCACAGATACGCAGTATTTT. Translation: CASSLWPIGRGLSTDTQYF.

In regard to this clone: Other DNA sequences of this sample code for an identical CDR3. The V call is TRBV27, the J call TRBJ1-1, with TRBD1 matching 8 bases. There are 14 residues in the CDR3. J was trimmed by 2 bases and V by 4 bases; bases with no gene match: 3. Germline V gene data show CDR1 as MNHEY and CDR2 as SMNVEV (reference sequence). The CDR3 coding sequence is TGTGCCAGCAGTTATGCAGGGGGCAACACTGAAGCTTTCTTT. This codes for CASSYAGGNTEAFF.

The chain is built from TRBV11-2 and TRBJ2-7, with TRBD2 as a possible D gene (7 bases). Trimming stripped 5 bases from V and 2 bases from J, with 16 bases between. From germline, CDR1 is SGHAT and CDR2 FQNNGV. The CDR3 contains 15 residues. The CDR3 DNA is TGTGCCAGCAGCCTGGGGGCTAGCGGAGCCTACGAGCAGTACTTC. It specifies CASSLGASGAYEQYF.

As to this clone: Other nucleotide sequences in the sample specify the same CDR3. V and J are TRBV9 and TRBJ2-7; the D gene is possibly TRBD2 (6 bases). V lost 0 bases and J lost 0, with 10 bases in between. Germline CDR1 is SGDLS and CDR2 is YYNGEE. This CDR3 is built from 15 residues. CDR3 in DNA: TGTGCCAGCAGCGTAGGGGTAGCGGCCTCCTACGAGCAGTACTTC. Its translation is CASSVGVAASYEQYF.

V gene TRBV27 combines with J gene TRBJ2-3; 7 bases agree with TRBD1. CDR1 and CDR2 from the germline V gene are MNHEY and SMNVEV (reference sequence). This CDR3 comprises 14 residues. The V and J ends lost 3 bases and 4 bases, in that order; junction bases with no gene match: 4. The CDR3: CASSLTGTADTQYF. CDR3 DNA: TGTGCCAGCAGTTTGACCGGGACAGCAGATACGCAGTATTTT.

This rearrangement joins TRBV29-1 to TRBJ1-2, with TRBD1 matching 9 bases. Unmatched junction bases numbered 6, after V lost 0 bases and J lost 7 bases. This CDR3 is built from 14 residues. Germline loops: CDR1 SQVTM, CDR2 ANQGSEA. CDR3 DNA sequence: TGCAGCGTTGAAGATCAAAACAGGGGGCTTGGCTACACCTTC. Protein sequence: CSVEDQNRGLGYTF.

This sequence joins TRBV13 and TRBJ1-1; the D is unclear. The germline V gene has CDR1 PRHDT and CDR2 FYEKMQ (reference sequence). The ends were cut back, 3 bases at V and 1 base at J, with 12 bases in the middle. The CDR3 is 15 residues long. The CDR3, as DNA: TGTGCCAGCAGCTTCCTACCCAACGAGAACACTGAAGCTTTCTTT. The encoded protein is CASSFLPNENTEAFF.

The V call is TRBV10-3, the J call TRBJ1-1, with D possibly TRBD1 on 5 matching bases. Germline V CDR1 and CDR2: ENHRY, SYGVKD. The CDR3 spans 13 residues. V gave up 5 bases and J gave up 5 bases, with 12 bases separating them. CDR3 loop: CAISSAGRTEAFF. The CDR3 DNA is TGTGCCATCAGTTCGGCAGGGAGGACTGAAGCTTTCTTT.

The V and J genes are TRBV4-3 and TRBJ1-3; D is undetermined. The length of the CDR3 is 15 residues. Per germline, CDR1 LGHNA and CDR2 YSLEER. V was cut by 1 base and J by 1 base, with 8 bases left in between. The CDR3 sequence: CASSQAEVSGNTIYF. As DNA, the CDR3 is TGCGCCAGCAGCCAAGCCGAGGTTTCTGGAAACACCATATATTTT.

The rearrangement uses TRBV5-6 and TRBJ2-1, with 7 bases identical to TRBD1. Per the germline V gene, CDR1 is SGHDT and CDR2 is YYEEEE. The CDR3 has 17 residues. J lost 0 bases, V lost 4 bases, and 10 bases had no gene match. In DNA form, the CDR3 reads TGTGCCAGCAGCGTCACCGGGACAGAGAGCTCCTACAATGAGCAGTTCTTC. Its protein product is CASSVTGTESSYNEQFF.

V usage is TRBV27 and J usage is TRBJ1-3; D perhaps matches TRBD1 (6 bases). The V end was cut by 0 bases, the J end by 0 bases, with 15 bases between. Germline V gene data show CDR1 as MNHEY and CDR2 as SMNVEV (reference sequence). This CDR3 comprises 18 residues. DNA of the CDR3: TGTGCCAGCAGTTTATCGGGGGCGGGTCGGCACTCTGGAAACACCATATATTTT. Protein: CASSLSGAGRHSGNTIYF.

The V and J genes are TRBV7-2 and TRBJ2-7; possibly TRBD1 or TRBD2 for D (5 bases each). The V gene lost 1 base and the J gene lost 3 bases, with 10 bases spanning the gap. The CDR3 sequence is 14 residues long. The germline CDR1 and CDR2 sequences are SGHTA and FQGNSA. The CDR3 coding sequence is TGTGCCAGCAGCTTAGAGTGGGACGTCTACGAGCAGTACTTC. Protein sequence: CASSLEWDVYEQYF.